This is a list of T cell receptor beta chains from one sample in a study of T cells in Graves' hyperthyroidism and ophthalmopathy. TCRdb re-analysed the multiplex PCR reads in MiXCR, keeping a single row per CDR3 protein. Found here are approximately 640,000 distinct CDR3 sequences, less than 45% of them singletons; the top ten hold roughly 6.5%. Sequencing was done on a sample of peripheral blood or thyroid tissue (not recorded which). These receptor sequences come from an adult man with Graves' disease, either hyperthyroidism or ophthalmopathy (not recorded which). Each CDR3 is given with its conserved first and last residue. The order of the fields is V gene, J gene, D gene, clone size, CDR3 protein, CDR3 DNA. D genes are given only for firm matches. Size tells how often a clone was seen (once, few, many) or the class of an expanded clone, and some rows leave it out.

V: TRBV2
J: TRBJ2-6
D: NA
size: NA
CDR3: CASSYRGVISGANVLTF
DNA: TGTGCCAGCAGCTACCGTGGGGTCATCTCTGGGGCCAACGTCCTGACTTTC

V: TRBV10-3
J: TRBJ2-7
D: NA
size: many
CDR3: CAISAASFPYEQYF
DNA: TGTGCCATCAGTGCGGCCAGTTTCCCCTACGAGCAGTACTTC

V: TRBV6-5
J: TRBJ1-4
D: TRBD1
size: few
CDR3: CASSYRGREKLFF
DNA: TGTGCCAGCAGTTACAGGGGGCGTGAAAAACTGTTTTTT

V: TRBV7-9
J: TRBJ2-5
D: TRBD2
size: few
CDR3: CASSRLAGAEETQYF
DNA: TGTGCCAGCAGCCGCCTAGCGGGGGCAGAAGAGACCCAGTACTTC

V: TRBV20-1
J: TRBJ2-7
D: TRBD2
size: many
CDR3: CSAGLAGEYEQYF
DNA: TGCAGTGCTGGACTAGCGGGAGAATACGAGCAGTACTTC

V: TRBV16
J: TRBJ2-2
D: NA
size: once
CDR3: CASSLLIRTGELFF
DNA: TGTGCCAGCAGCCTACTGATTCGCACCGGGGAGCTGTTTTTT

V: TRBV7-9
J: TRBJ1-1
D: NA
size: NA
CDR3: CASSLDEGRAEAFF
DNA: TGTGCCAGCAGCTTGGACGAGGGGAGGGCTGAAGCTTTCTTT

V: TRBV7-9
J: TRBJ1-5
D: TRBD1
size: NA
CDR3: CASSFGTGGSPQHF
DNA: TGTGCCAGCAGCTTCGGGACAGGGGGTTCGCCCCAGCATTTT

V: TRBV7-9
J: TRBJ2-5
D: NA
size: NA
CDR3: CASRPQGLQETQYF
DNA: TGTGCCAGCAGGCCACAGGGACTCCAAGAGACCCAGTACTTC

V: TRBV19
J: TRBJ1-1
D: TRBD1
size: few
CDR3: CASNRGLDTEAFF
DNA: TGTGCCAGCAACAGGGGGCTGGACACTGAAGCTTTCTTT

V: TRBV20-1
J: TRBJ1-5
D: NA
size: NA
CDR3: CSARDARKSNQPQHF
DNA: TGCAGTGCTAGAGATGCGAGAAAGAGCAATCAGCCCCAGCATTTT

V: TRBV10-3
J: TRBJ1-2
D: TRBD1
size: many
CDR3: CAISDPTGINYGYTF
DNA: TGTGCCATCAGTGATCCGACAGGGATTAACTATGGCTACACCTTC

V: TRBV12-3/TRBV12-4
J: TRBJ1-1
D: NA
size: few
CDR3: CASSFIRGGTEAFF
DNA: TGTGCCAGCAGTTTTATCAGGGGTGGTACTGAAGCTTTCTTT